The 9 T cell receptor beta chains reported below all come from one sample, sequenced in a study of T cell responses to AZD1222 COVID-19 vaccine. The method was immunoSEQ multiplex PCR; TCRdb's version includes in-frame clones alone and lacks a portion of them. The sample comprises approximately 170,000 clones, roughly 92% of which are singletons, and roughly 1.6% rests with the top ten. This material consisted of peripheral blood, taken on day 0 of AZD1222 vaccination. These receptors were taken from an adult in good health.

The chain has TRBV6-5 and TRBJ2-3, with 8 bases fitting TRBD2. The CDR3 runs to 15 residues. J lost 1 base, V lost 6 bases, and 6 bases had no gene match. Germline lookup yields CDR1 MNHEY and CDR2 SVGAGI. CDR3 sequence reads: CASSQVSGGTDTQYF. The CDR3 nucleotides read TGTGCCAGCAGCCAAGTTAGCGGGGGCACAGATACGCAGTATTTT.

This chain uses TRBV2 with TRBJ2-3; no firm D call. Germline values: CDR1 SNHLY, CDR2 FYNNEI. V gave up 6 bases and J gave up 4 bases, with 11 bases separating them. The CDR3 runs to 13 residues. For the CDR3, the DNA is TGTGCCAGCAGAACTTCTCGGGCAGATACGCAGTATTTT. Translating gives CASRTSRADTQYF.

This sequence joins TRBV18 and TRBJ2-7; TRBD2 matches at 9 bases. The CDR3 sequence is 16 residues long. CDR1 and CDR2 from the germline V gene are KGHSH and LQKENI. Losses at the gene ends were 6 bases for V and 5 bases for J; bases not matched to a gene: 14. CDR3 nucleotide sequence: TGTGCCAGCTCTCCCCCGGGACTAGCCTCATCCCACGAGCAGTACTTC. Residues: CASSPPGLASSHEQYF.

Concerning this clone: Other DNA sequences in this sample translate to the same CDR3. This chain links TRBV3-1 (or the pseudogene TRBV3-2) with TRBJ1-1; the D gene is possibly TRBD1 (5 bases). The germline V gene has CDR1 LGHDT and CDR2 YNNKEL (reference sequence). Trimming took off 0 bases at V and 5 bases at J, with 7 bases between the two ends. The CDR3 length is 13 residues. The DNA for the CDR3 is TGTGCCAGCAGCCAAGACAGGGCTACTGAAGCTTTCTTT. It specifies CASSQDRATEAFF.

V gene TRBV5-5 combines with J gene TRBJ2-2, with 10 bases that match TRBD1. This CDR3 region has 16 residues. Germline lookup yields CDR1 SGHKS and CDR2 YYEKEE (reference sequence). V gave up 4 bases and J gave up 0 bases; unmatched junction bases: 3. CDR3 coding DNA: TGTGCCAGCAGCCAAGGACAGGGGGCGAACACCGGGGAGCTGTTTTTT. This codes for CASSQGQGANTGELFF.

A note on this clone: Distinct nucleotide sequences in the sample also encode this CDR3. The chain uses TRBV4-1 and TRBJ2-2; no definite D call. Germline V lookup: CDR1 MGHRA, CDR2 YSYEKL. The V and J ends lost 0 bases and 4 bases respectively, with 3 bases between them. The CDR3 consists of 13 residues. CDR3 sequence reads: CASSQERTGELFF. Here the CDR3 DNA reads TGCGCCAGCAGCCAAGAACGCACCGGGGAGCTGTTTTTT.

The J gene is TRBJ2-7, the V gene TRBV7-8, with D possibly TRBD2 on 5 matching bases. Germline lookup yields CDR1 SGHVS and CDR2 FQNEAQ. This CDR3 has 15 amino acids. V was shortened by 1 base and J by 2 bases, with 12 bases between the two germline ends. The CDR3 here is CASSLGKRTAYEQYF. The CDR3 DNA follows: TGTGCCAGCAGCTTAGGGAAGCGGACCGCCTACGAGCAGTACTTC.

The V gene is TRBV5-1, the J gene TRBJ2-7; 9 nucleotides align to TRBD1. This CDR3 region has 15 residues. Germline trimming cut 4 bases from V and 4 bases from J; bases unmatched to any gene: 9. Germline CDR1 is SGHRS and CDR2 is YFSETQ. The CDR3 sequence is CASSLDGQGLYEQYF. In nucleotides, the CDR3 is TGCGCCAGCAGCCTTGATGGACAGGGGCTATACGAGCAGTACTTC. Full variable domain (rest looked up from reference TRBV5-1 and TRBJ2-7): KAGVTQTPRYLIKTRGQQVTLSCSPISGHRSVSWYQQTPGQGLQFLFEYFSETQRNKGNFPGRFSGRQFSNSRSEMNVSTLELGDSALYLCASSLDGQGLYEQYFGPGTRLTVT.

The gene calls are TRBV5-1 and TRBJ1-6, with D possibly matching TRBD1 (5 bases). The V gene's germline CDR1 is SGHRS and CDR2 YFSETQ. The germline V and J ends were trimmed by 0 bases and 5 bases, with 12 bases remaining between them. This CDR3 has 16 amino acids. The CDR3 nucleotides read TGCGCCAGCAGCTTGGGCTCCGGGGGAAATAATTCACCCCTCCACTTT. This sequence encodes CASSLGSGGNNSPLHF.